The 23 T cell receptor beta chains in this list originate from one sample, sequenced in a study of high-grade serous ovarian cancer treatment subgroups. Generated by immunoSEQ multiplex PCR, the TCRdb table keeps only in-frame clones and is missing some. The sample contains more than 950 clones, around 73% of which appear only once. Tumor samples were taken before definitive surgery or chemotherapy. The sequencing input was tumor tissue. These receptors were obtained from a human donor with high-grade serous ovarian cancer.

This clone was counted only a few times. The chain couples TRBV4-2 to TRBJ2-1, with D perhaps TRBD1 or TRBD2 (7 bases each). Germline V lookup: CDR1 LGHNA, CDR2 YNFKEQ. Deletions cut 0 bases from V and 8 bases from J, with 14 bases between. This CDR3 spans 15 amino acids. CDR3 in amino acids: CASSQDARGRDEQFF. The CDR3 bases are TGTGCCAGCAGCCAAGACGCCAGGGGGAGGGATGAGCAGTTCTTC.

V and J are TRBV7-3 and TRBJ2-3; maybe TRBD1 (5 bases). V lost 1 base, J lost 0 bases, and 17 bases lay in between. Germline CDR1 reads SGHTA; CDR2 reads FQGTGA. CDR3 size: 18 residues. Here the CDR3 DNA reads TGTGCCAGCAGCTTAAAAGGGGTAGGGCGGATCAGCACAGATACGCAGTATTTT. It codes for CASSLKGVGRISTDTQYF.

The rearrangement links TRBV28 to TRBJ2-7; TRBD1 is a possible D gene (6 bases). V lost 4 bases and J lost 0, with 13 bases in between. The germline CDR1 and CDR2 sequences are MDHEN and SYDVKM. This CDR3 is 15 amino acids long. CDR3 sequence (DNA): TGTGCCAGCAGTTCCCAGACAGGAAGCTCCTACGAGCAGTACTTC. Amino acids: CASSSQTGSSYEQYF.

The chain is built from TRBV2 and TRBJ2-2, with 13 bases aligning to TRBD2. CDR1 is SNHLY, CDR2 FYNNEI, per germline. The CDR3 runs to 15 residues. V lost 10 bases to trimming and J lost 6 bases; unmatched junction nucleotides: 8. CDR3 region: CATGLAGKMAGELFF. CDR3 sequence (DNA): TGTGCCACGGGACTAGCGGGAAAAATGGCCGGGGAGCTGTTTTTT.

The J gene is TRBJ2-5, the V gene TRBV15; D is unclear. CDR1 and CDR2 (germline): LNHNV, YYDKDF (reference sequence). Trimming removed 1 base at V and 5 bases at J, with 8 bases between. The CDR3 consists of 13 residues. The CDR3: CATSRGKWETQYF. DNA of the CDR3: TGTGCCACCAGCAGAGGAAAATGGGAGACCCAGTACTTC.

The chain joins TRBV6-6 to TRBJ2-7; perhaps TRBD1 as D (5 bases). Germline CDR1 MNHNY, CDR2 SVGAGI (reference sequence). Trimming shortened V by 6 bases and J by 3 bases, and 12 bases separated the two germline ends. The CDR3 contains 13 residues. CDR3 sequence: CASRQGRLYEQYF. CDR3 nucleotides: TGTGCCAGCAGGCAGGGTAGGCTCTACGAGCAGTACTTC.

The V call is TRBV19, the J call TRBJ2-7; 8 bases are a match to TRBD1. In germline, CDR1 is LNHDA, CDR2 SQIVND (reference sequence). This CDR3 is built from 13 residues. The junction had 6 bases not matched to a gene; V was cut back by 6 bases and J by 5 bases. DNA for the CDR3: TGTGCCAGTAGGCGACAGGGGAGCAACGAGCAGTACTTC. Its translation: CASRRQGSNEQYF.

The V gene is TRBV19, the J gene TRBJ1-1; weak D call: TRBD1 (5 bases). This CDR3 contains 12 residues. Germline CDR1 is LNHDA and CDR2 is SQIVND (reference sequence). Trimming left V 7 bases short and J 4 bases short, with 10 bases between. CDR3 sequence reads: CASTRRGTEAFF. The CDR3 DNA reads TGTGCCAGTACCAGGAGGGGCACTGAAGCTTTCTTT. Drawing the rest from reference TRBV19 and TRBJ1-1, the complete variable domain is DGGITQSPKYLFRKEGQNVTLSCEQNLNHDAMYWYRQDPGQGLRLIYYSQIVNDFQKGDIAEGYSVSREKKESFPLTVTSAQKNPTAFYLCASTRRGTEAFFGQGTRLTVV.

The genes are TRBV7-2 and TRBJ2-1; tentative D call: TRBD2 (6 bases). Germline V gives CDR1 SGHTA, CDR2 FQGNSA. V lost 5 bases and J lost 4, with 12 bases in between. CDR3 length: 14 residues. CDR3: CASSPAGPYNEQFF. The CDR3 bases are TGTGCCAGCAGCCCGGCGGGACCTTACAATGAGCAGTTCTTC.

CDR3 loop: CASSLGQSSYNEQFF. CDR3 DNA sequence: TGTGCCAGCAGCTTGGGACAGAGCTCCTACAATGAGCAGTTCTTC. The chain uses TRBV5-4 and TRBJ2-1; maybe TRBD1 (5 bases). The CDR3 consists of 15 residues. V lost 0 bases to trimming and J lost 0 bases, with 7 bases between them. Germline CDR1 is SGHNT and CDR2 is YYREEE (reference sequence). The complete variable domain, with remaining parts taken from reference TRBV5-4 and TRBJ2-1, reads ETGVTQSPTHLIKTRGQQVTLRCSSQSGHNTVSWYQQALGQGPQFIFQYYREEENGRGNFPPRFSGLQFPNYSSELNVNALELDDSALYLCASSLGQSSYNEQFFGPGTRLTVL.

CDR3 DNA: TGTGCCAGCAGCCTCTATCAATCCAGGGGCGTACAAGAGACCCAGTACTTC. Translated, it gives CASSLYQSRGVQETQYF. This chain joins TRBV5-4 and TRBJ2-5; TRBD1 is a possible D gene (6 bases). With 4 bases removed from V and 2 bases from J, the gap between germline ends came to 21 bases. Per the germline V gene, CDR1 is SGHNT and CDR2 is YYREEE (reference sequence). The CDR3 is 17 residues long. Drawing the rest from reference TRBV5-4 and TRBJ2-5, the complete variable domain is ETGVTQSPTHLIKTRGQQVTLRCSSQSGHNTVSWYQQALGQGPQFIFQYYREEENGRGNFPPRFSGLQFPNYSSELNVNALELDDSALYLCASSLYQSRGVQETQYFGPGTRLLVL.

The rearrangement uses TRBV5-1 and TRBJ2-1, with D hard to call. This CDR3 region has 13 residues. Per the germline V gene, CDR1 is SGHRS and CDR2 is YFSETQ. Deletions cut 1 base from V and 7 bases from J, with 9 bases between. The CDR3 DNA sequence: TGCGCCAGCAGCTTGAATCAGGATAATGAGCAGTTCTTC. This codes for CASSLNQDNEQFF.

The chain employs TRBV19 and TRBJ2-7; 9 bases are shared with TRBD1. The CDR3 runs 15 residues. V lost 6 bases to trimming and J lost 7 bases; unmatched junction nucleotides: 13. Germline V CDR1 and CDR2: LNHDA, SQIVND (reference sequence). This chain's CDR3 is CASRPHRDRAQEQYF. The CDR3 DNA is TGTGCCAGTAGGCCTCATCGGGACAGGGCTCAGGAGCAGTACTTC.

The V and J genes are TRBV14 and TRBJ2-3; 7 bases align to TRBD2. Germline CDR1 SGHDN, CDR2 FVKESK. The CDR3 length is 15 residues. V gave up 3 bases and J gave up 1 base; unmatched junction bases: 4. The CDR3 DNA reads TGTGCCAGCAGCCACTACGGACTAGGCACAGATACGCAGTATTTT. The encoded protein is CASSHYGLGTDTQYF.

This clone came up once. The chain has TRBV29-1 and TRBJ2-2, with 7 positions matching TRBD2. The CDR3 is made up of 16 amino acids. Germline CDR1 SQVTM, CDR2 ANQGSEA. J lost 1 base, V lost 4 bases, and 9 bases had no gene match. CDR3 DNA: TGCAGCGTTGTACCGCTTGCGGGAGAGAACACCGGGGAGCTGTTTTTT. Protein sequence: CSVVPLAGENTGELFF.

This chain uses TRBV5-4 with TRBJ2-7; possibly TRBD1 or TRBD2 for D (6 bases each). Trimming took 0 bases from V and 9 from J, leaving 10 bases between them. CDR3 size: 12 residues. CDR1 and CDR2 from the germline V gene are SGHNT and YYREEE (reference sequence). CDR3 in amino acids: CASSLDGGGQYF. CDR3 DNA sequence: TGTGCCAGCAGCTTGGATGGAGGGGGGCAGTACTTC.

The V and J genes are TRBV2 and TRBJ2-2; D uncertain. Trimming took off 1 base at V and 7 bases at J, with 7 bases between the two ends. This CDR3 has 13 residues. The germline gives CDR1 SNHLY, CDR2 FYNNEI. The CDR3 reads CASSEEFSGELFF. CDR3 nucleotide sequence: TGTGCCAGCAGTGAAGAGTTCAGCGGGGAGCTGTTTTTT.

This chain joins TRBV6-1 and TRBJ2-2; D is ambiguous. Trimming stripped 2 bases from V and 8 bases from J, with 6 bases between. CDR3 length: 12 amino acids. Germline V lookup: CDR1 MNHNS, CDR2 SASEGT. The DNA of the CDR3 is TGTGCCAGCAGTGAACCCCCGGGGGAGCTGTTTTTT. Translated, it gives CASSEPPGELFF.

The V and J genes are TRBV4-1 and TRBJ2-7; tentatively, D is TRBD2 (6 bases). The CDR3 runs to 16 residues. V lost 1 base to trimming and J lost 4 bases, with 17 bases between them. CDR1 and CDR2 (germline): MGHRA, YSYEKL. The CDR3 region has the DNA TGCGCCAGCAGCCAAGCCGCGGCGGGAATAGAGTACGAGCAGTACTTC. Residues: CASSQAAAGIEYEQYF.

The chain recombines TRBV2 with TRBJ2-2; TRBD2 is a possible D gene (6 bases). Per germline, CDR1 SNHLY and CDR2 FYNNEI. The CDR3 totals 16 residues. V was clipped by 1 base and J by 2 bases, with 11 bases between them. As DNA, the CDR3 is TGTGCCAGCAGTGAAGAGGCTAGCGCCAACACCGGGGAGCTGTTTTTT. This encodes CASSEEASANTGELFF.

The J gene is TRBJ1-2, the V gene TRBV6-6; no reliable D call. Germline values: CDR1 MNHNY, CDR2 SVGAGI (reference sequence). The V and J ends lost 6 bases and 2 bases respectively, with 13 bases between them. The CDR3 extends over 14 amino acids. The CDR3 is CASRLPGANYGYTF. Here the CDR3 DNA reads TGTGCCAGCAGACTGCCGGGCGCCAACTATGGCTACACCTTC.

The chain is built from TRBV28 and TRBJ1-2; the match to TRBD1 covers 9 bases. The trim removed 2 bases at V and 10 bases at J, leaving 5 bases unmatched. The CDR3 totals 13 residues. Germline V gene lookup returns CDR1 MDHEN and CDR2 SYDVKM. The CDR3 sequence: CASSLLWDRAYTF. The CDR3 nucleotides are TGTGCCAGCAGTTTACTCTGGGACAGGGCCTACACCTTC.

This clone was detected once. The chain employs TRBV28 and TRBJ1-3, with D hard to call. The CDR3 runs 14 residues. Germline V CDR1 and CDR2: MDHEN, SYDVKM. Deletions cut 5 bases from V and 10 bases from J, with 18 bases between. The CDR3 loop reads CASSPTRTVWTIYF. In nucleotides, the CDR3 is TGTGCCAGCAGTCCTACTCGGACGGTCTGGACCATATATTTT. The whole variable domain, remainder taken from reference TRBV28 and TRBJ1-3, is DVKVTQSSRYLVKRTGEKVFLECVQDMDHENMFWYRQDPGLGLRLIYFSYDVKMKEKGDIPEGYSVSREKKERFSLILESASTNQTSMYLCASSPTRTVWTIYFGEGSWLTVV.